This TCR beta chain originates from a study of human T cells and chemical hapten exposure. This clonotype was observed a few times. The CDR3 runs 12 residues. The germline V gene has CDR1 MNHEY and CDR2 SVGAGI. V shed 8 bases and J shed 2 bases, with 10 bases lying between them. The time point: patch test 1, 2 weeks after DPC sensitization. Treatment: therapeutic diphenylcyclopropenone sensitization with weekly scalp DPC. TCRdb re-derived calls from the RACE reads in MiXCR, one entry per CDR3 protein. Among about 100,000 distinct CDR3 sequences listed, around 10% were seen once. The starting material was whole blood, obtained in connection with sensitization to the hapten diphenylcyclopropenone (DPC). This TCR was sampled from a woman between 35 and 50 years old with alopecia areata. Some clones in this sample may be carry-over from other donors' samples. The J gene is TRBJ2-7, the V gene TRBV6-5; D perhaps matches TRBD2 (6 bases). The CDR3 region has the DNA TGTGCCAGCCGGAGGGGTACCTACGAGCAGTACTTC. Translated: CASRRGTYEQYF.